Below are 15 T cell receptor beta chains sequenced from a single sample in a study of blood T cell repertoires in COVID-19. The repertoire was sequenced with immunoSEQ multiplex PCR; TCRdb's copy has only in-frame clones and lacks some. The table shows roughly 75,000 clones, with roughly 87% occurring only once. Material for sequencing was peripheral blood. Every receptor here comes from a man in his forties or fifties with acute or convalescent COVID-19.

V usage is TRBV6-5 and J usage is TRBJ1-5, with D possibly being TRBD1 (5 bases). This CDR3 has 13 residues. V lost 4 bases and J 2 bases, leaving 6 bases between the germline ends. Germline CDR1 MNHEY, CDR2 SVGAGI. The CDR3 protein is CASSSTGNQPQHF. The CDR3 DNA reads as TGTGCCAGCAGTTCGACAGGCAATCAGCCCCAGCATTTT.

This chain's CDR3 is CASSFAASGANVLTF. CDR3 coding DNA: TGTGCCAGCAGTTTCGCGGCCTCTGGGGCCAACGTCCTGACTTTC. The rearrangement links TRBV28 to TRBJ2-6; D is unclear. Germline-derived CDR1 and CDR2 are MDHEN and SYDVKM. V lost 3 bases to trimming and J lost 0 bases, with 6 bases between them. The CDR3 sequence is 15 residues long.

The sample holds one count of this clone. This chain links TRBV3-1 (or the pseudogene TRBV3-2) with TRBJ1-1; 8 bases align to TRBD1. Germline-derived CDR1 and CDR2 are LGHDT and YNNKEL (reference sequence). The trim removed 1 base at V and 6 bases at J, leaving 7 bases unmatched. The CDR3 is made up of 15 amino acids. CDR3 sequence (DNA): TGTGCCAGCAGCCAAGTAGGCAGGGGGCTTGCTGAAGCTTTCTTT. This encodes CASSQVGRGLAEAFF.

J is TRBJ1-4 and V is TRBV25-1; D uncertain. CDR1 is MGHDK, CDR2 SYGVNS, per germline. CDR3 length: 16 amino acids. V was pared by 3 bases and J by 0 bases, with 11 bases between. In DNA, the CDR3 is TGTGCCAGCAGTGATGTCTTTAGTGCAACTAATGAAAAACTGTTTTTT. The encoded protein is CASSDVFSATNEKLFF.

This clone was counted once. This chain joins TRBV5-1 and TRBJ2-5, with 14 bases lining up with TRBD2. Germline V lookup: CDR1 SGHRS, CDR2 YFSETQ. The CDR3 contains 16 residues. V shed 4 bases, J shed 2 bases, and the junction held 4 bases outside the gene matches. The CDR3 DNA reads as TGCGCCAGCAGCCCAGGACTAGCGGGGGGACAAGAGACCCAGTACTTC. It translates to CASSPGLAGGQETQYF.

The V call is TRBV3-1 (or the pseudogene TRBV3-2), the J call TRBJ1-3; no firm D call. The germline V and J ends were trimmed by 1 base and 4 bases, with 5 bases remaining between them. The length of the CDR3 is 13 residues. CDR1 and CDR2 (germline): LGHDT, YNNKEL (reference sequence). For the CDR3, the DNA is TGTGCCAGCAGCCAAGGACACGGAAACACCATATATTTT. Protein: CASSQGHGNTIYF.

This sequence joins TRBV9 and TRBJ2-4; D perhaps matches TRBD1 (5 bases). From germline, CDR1 is SGDLS and CDR2 YYNGEE. Trimming cost V 1 base and J 1 base, with 12 bases left between them. There are 16 residues in the CDR3. The CDR3 DNA follows: TGTGCCAGCAGCGTAAGTGGGGCGCTTGCCAAAAACATTCAGTACTTC. It specifies CASSVSGALAKNIQYF. The variable domain in full, with the rest retrieved from reference TRBV9 and TRBJ2-4, is DSGVTQTPKHLITATGQRVTLRCSPRSGDLSVYWYQQSLDQGLQFLIQYYNGEERAKGNILERFSAQQFPDLHSELNLSSLELGDSALYFCASSVSGALAKNIQYFGAGTRLSVL.

CDR3 region: CASSENRVGYGYTF. CDR3 nucleotides: TGTGCCAGCAGTGAGAACAGGGTGGGCTATGGCTACACCTTC. V usage is TRBV7-2 and J usage is TRBJ1-2, with D perhaps TRBD1 (6 bases). V gave up 6 bases and J gave up 4 bases, with 15 bases separating them. In germline, CDR1 is SGHTA, CDR2 FQGNSA. The CDR3 has 14 amino acids.

The chain has TRBV15 and TRBJ1-2; 10 bases agree with TRBD1. The CDR3 spans 14 residues. J lost 6 bases, V lost 1 base, and 2 bases had no gene match. Germline lookup yields CDR1 LNHNV and CDR2 YYDKDF (reference sequence). This chain's CDR3 is CATSRGQGADGYTF. The CDR3 DNA reads as TGTGCCACCAGCAGAGGACAGGGGGCAGATGGCTACACCTTC.

This sequence joins TRBV19 and TRBJ1-2; D ambiguous. Trimming stripped 0 bases from V and 3 bases from J, with 11 bases between. This CDR3 has 15 amino acids. Germline-derived CDR1 and CDR2 are LNHDA and SQIVND (reference sequence). CDR3 DNA sequence: TGTGCCAGTAGTATAGAGGGAGGAGCCCACTATGGCTACACCTTC. This encodes CASSIEGGAHYGYTF.

The chain recombines TRBV30 with TRBJ1-6; 8 nucleotides agree with TRBD1. The CDR3 runs to 14 residues. Germline CDR1 reads GTSNPN; CDR2 reads SVGIG (reference sequence). Trimming took 1 base from V and 7 from J; bases not matched to a gene: 3. The CDR3 here is CAWSGTGRNSPLHF. Written as DNA, the CDR3 is TGTGCCTGGAGTGGGACAGGGCGGAATTCACCCCTCCACTTT.

This sequence joins TRBV3-1 (or the pseudogene TRBV3-2) and TRBJ1-4; D may be TRBD1 (5 bases). V was clipped by 5 bases and J by 6 bases, with 16 bases between them. Germline V gives CDR1 LGHDT, CDR2 YNNKEL (reference sequence). The CDR3 runs to 15 residues. The CDR3 sequence: CASSAPGISHEKLFF. The CDR3 DNA follows: TGTGCCAGCAGCGCGCCAGGGATCTCACATGAAAAACTGTTTTTT.

V gene TRBV7-9 combines with J gene TRBJ1-2; TRBD1 agrees at 8 bases. J gave up 9 bases and V 5 bases, and 8 bases lay outside the gene matches. This CDR3 region has 13 residues. Per germline, CDR1 SEHNR and CDR2 FQNEAQ (reference sequence). The chain's CDR3 is CASSTGQGSRYTF. The CDR3 DNA follows: TGTGCCAGCAGCACCGGACAGGGATCTCGCTACACCTTC.

The rearrangement joins TRBV19 to TRBJ2-3, with 7 bases identical to TRBD2. The CDR3 spans 15 residues. V was clipped by 1 base and J by 2 bases; unmatched bases: 3. Germline CDR1 LNHDA, CDR2 SQIVND (reference sequence). The CDR3 DNA follows: TGTGCCAGTAGTATAGTAGGGGACTACACAGATACGCAGTATTTT. Its translation: CASSIVGDYTDTQYF. Combining the CDR3 with reference TRBV19 and TRBJ2-3 gives the whole variable domain DGGITQSPKYLFRKEGQNVTLSCEQNLNHDAMYWYRQDPGQGLRLIYYSQIVNDFQKGDIAEGYSVSREKKESFPLTVTSAQKNPTAFYLCASSIVGDYTDTQYFGPGTRLTVL.

Concerning this clone itself: At one boundary the junction diverges from the germline segment, which might be a read error. The chain employs TRBV20-1 and TRBJ1-4, with D hard to call. The CDR3 has 11 amino acids. The V gene's germline CDR1 is DFQATT and CDR2 SNEGSKA (reference sequence). The CDR3 DNA is TGCAGTGCCGCGGAGTGGGCGGGTCTGTCTTTT. Residues: CSAAEWAGLSF.